Shown below are 27 T cell receptor beta chains from a single sample sequenced in a study of OX40 agonist ivuxolimab in advanced cancers. Assay used: immunoSEQ multiplex PCR; TCRdb lists only in-frame clones, some missing. The repertoire consists of about 77,000 clones, with roughly 84% occurring once and the leading ten covering under 6.5%. The source material was CD4+ or CD8+ T cells sorted from blood, sampled in a trial of the OX40 agonist ivuxolimab. The source of these receptors is an adult with an advanced solid tumor such as melanoma, head and neck, liver or kidney cancer.

This clone was counted a single time. The chain joins TRBV19 to TRBJ2-2; maybe TRBD1 (5 bases). The CDR3 spans 14 residues. Germline CDR1 LNHDA, CDR2 SQIVND (reference sequence). V was clipped by 0 bases and J by 7 bases, with 9 bases between them. Written as DNA, the CDR3 is TGTGCCAGTAGTATAGACTCCAGGGTCGGGGAGCTGTTTTTT. Protein sequence: CASSIDSRVGELFF.

This chain uses TRBV18 with TRBJ2-4, with D unresolved. Per germline, CDR1 KGHSH and CDR2 LQKENI. The length of the CDR3 is 16 residues. V was clipped by 0 bases and J by 8 bases, with 17 bases between them. The CDR3 loop reads CASSPPGGSLRDIQYF. CDR3 DNA sequence: TGTGCCAGCTCACCACCCGGTGGTAGCTTACGGGACATTCAGTACTTC. Based on the CDR3 plus reference TRBV18 and TRBJ2-4, the full variable domain is NAGVMQNPRHLVRRRGQEARLRCSPMKGHSHVYWYRQLPEEGLKFMVYLQKENIIDESGMPKERFSAEFPKEGPSILRIQQVVRGDSAAYFCASSPPGGSLRDIQYFGAGTRLSVL.

V is TRBV6-1 and J is TRBJ2-5, with D possibly being TRBD1 or TRBD2 (6 bases each). Trimming removed 11 bases at V and 5 bases at J, with 9 bases between. Per the germline V gene, CDR1 is MNHNS and CDR2 is SASEGT. The length of the CDR3 is 10 residues. CDR3 region: CAGGRETQYF. CDR3 DNA sequence: TGTGCCGGGGGGCGGGAGACCCAGTACTTC.

This chain links TRBV7-9 with TRBJ1-5; no firm D call. This CDR3 spans 16 amino acids. Germline V lookup: CDR1 SEHNR, CDR2 FQNEAQ (reference sequence). V was shortened by 5 bases and J by 0 bases, with 14 bases between the two germline ends. The CDR3 sequence is CASSPEDGNSNQPQHF. For the CDR3, the DNA is TGTGCCAGCAGCCCTGAGGACGGGAATAGCAATCAGCCCCAGCATTTT.

The chain couples TRBV5-5 to TRBJ2-7; 11 nucleotides match TRBD1. V trimming: 4 bases; J trimming: 2 bases; junction bases outside the gene matches: 5. The CDR3 has 15 residues. CDR1 and CDR2 from the germline V gene are SGHKS and YYEKEE (reference sequence). CDR3 residues: CASSKVGQGAYEQYF. In DNA form, the CDR3 reads TGTGCCAGCAGCAAAGTGGGACAGGGGGCCTACGAGCAGTACTTC.

This clone has just one count. The V call is TRBV28, the J call TRBJ1-5; 7 nucleotides match TRBD1. With 0 bases clipped from V and 2 bases from J, the junction kept 4 bases outside the gene matches. The CDR3 is 16 amino acids. CDR1 MDHEN and CDR2 SYDVKM come from the germline V gene. The CDR3 loop reads CASSLWAGTGNQPQHF. CDR3 bases: TGTGCCAGCAGTTTATGGGCAGGGACAGGCAATCAGCCCCAGCATTTT.

This chain uses TRBV11-2 with TRBJ1-1; tentative D call: TRBD1 (6 bases). The CDR3 is made up of 16 amino acids. Trimming removed 4 bases from V and 1 base from J, with 16 bases in between. Germline V gene data show CDR1 as SGHAT and CDR2 as FQNNGV. CDR3 sequence (DNA): TGTGCCAGCAGCTCAATCTCTACAGGGCGGAACACTGAAGCTTTCTTT. Its protein is CASSSISTGRNTEAFF.

The chain couples TRBV6-5 to TRBJ1-1; no clear D. Per the germline V gene, CDR1 is MNHEY and CDR2 is SVGAGI. Trimming shortened V by 5 bases and J by 1 base, and 5 bases separated the two germline ends. The CDR3 has 12 residues. The CDR3 sequence: CASSGWNTEAFF. DNA for the CDR3: TGTGCCAGCAGTGGATGGAACACTGAAGCTTTCTTT.

The chain couples TRBV5-1 to TRBJ1-1, with 7 bases matching TRBD1. The CDR3 is made up of 13 amino acids. CDR1 is SGHRS and CDR2 is YFSETQ in the germline V gene. Trimming at V came to 0 bases and at J to 11 bases, leaving 7 bases not matched to a gene. In nucleotides, the CDR3 is TGCGCCAGCAGCTTGGCGAAGGGGGCTTTGGCTTTCTTT. Translating it yields CASSLAKGALAFF.

The rearrangement links TRBV7-3 to TRBJ1-2; the match to TRBD1 covers 7 bases. There are 14 residues in the CDR3. The V segment lost 5 bases and the J segment 3 bases; nucleotides outside the gene matches: 6. Per germline, CDR1 SGHTA and CDR2 FQGTGA. The CDR3 DNA follows: TGTGCCAGCAGCCCAAAAGGGACAGACTATGGCTACACCTTC. This encodes CASSPKGTDYGYTF.

This clone was seen once. This chain joins TRBV4-1 and TRBJ1-5; 9 positions match TRBD1. V was clipped by 3 bases and J by 4 bases; unmatched bases: 10. This CDR3 has 17 residues. The germline gives CDR1 MGHRA, CDR2 YSYEKL. The CDR3 region has the DNA TGCGCCAGCAGCCAGACAAGTACAGGGGGCTCTAATCAGCCCCAGCATTTT. This encodes CASSQTSTGGSNQPQHF.

This chain connects TRBV5-1 to TRBJ2-1; no firm D call. The length of the CDR3 is 12 residues. V lost 6 bases, J lost 4 bases, and 8 bases lay in between. From germline, CDR1 is SGHRS and CDR2 YFSETQ. Here the CDR3 reads CASTDVYNEQFF. CDR3 DNA: TGCGCCAGCACCGATGTATACAATGAGCAGTTCTTC.

This chain joins TRBV28 and TRBJ1-1; a possible D gene is TRBD1 (5 bases). The germline V gene encodes CDR1 MDHEN and CDR2 SYDVKM. V was shortened by 2 bases and J by 7 bases, with 5 bases between the two germline ends. The CDR3 is 11 residues long. CDR3 DNA sequence: TGTGCCAGCAGTTTAAGGGGTGAAGCTTTCTTT. It codes for CASSLRGEAFF.

This clone was counted a single time. J is TRBJ2-7 and V is TRBV9, with D possibly TRBD2 on 6 matching bases. Germline V gene lookup returns CDR1 SGDLS and CDR2 YYNGEE. This CDR3 contains 13 residues. Trimming removed 9 bases at V and 0 bases at J, with 13 bases between. CDR3 sequence reads: CANPRGISYEQYF. The DNA for the CDR3 is TGTGCCAATCCTCGGGGGATCTCCTACGAGCAGTACTTC.

The chain uses TRBV5-4 and TRBJ2-1, with D unclear. The CDR3 covers 16 residues. V lost 0 bases and J lost 7, with 17 bases in between. Per germline, CDR1 SGHNT and CDR2 YYREEE (reference sequence). In DNA, the CDR3 is TGTGCCAGCAGCTTGGTAGGGAAGGCTTTGGGAAATGAGCAGTTCTTC. This encodes CASSLVGKALGNEQFF. The full variable domain, rest sourced from reference TRBV5-4 and TRBJ2-1, is ETGVTQSPTHLIKTRGQQVTLRCSSQSGHNTVSWYQQALGQGPQFIFQYYREEENGRGNFPPRFSGLQFPNYSSELNVNALELDDSALYLCASSLVGKALGNEQFFGPGTRLTVL.

In its sample, this clone was seen once. V is TRBV28 and J is TRBJ2-3, with D unclear. Deletions cut 6 bases from V and 10 bases from J, with 14 bases between. The CDR3 extends over 12 amino acids. CDR1 and CDR2 from the germline V gene are MDHEN and SYDVKM. CDR3 protein: CASSSRRGSQYF. As DNA, the CDR3 is TGTGCCAGCAGCTCCAGGAGAGGCTCGCAGTATTTT. The entire variable domain, with the rest obtained from reference TRBV28 and TRBJ2-3, is as follows: DVKVTQSSRYLVKRTGEKVFLECVQDMDHENMFWYRQDPGLGLRLIYFSYDVKMKEKGDIPEGYSVSREKKERFSLILESASTNQTSMYLCASSSRRGSQYFGPGTRLTVL.

This chain links TRBV28 with TRBJ2-3; D call uncertain. The CDR3 totals 11 residues. Trimming took 5 bases from V and 9 from J, leaving 9 bases between them. CDR1 is MDHEN, CDR2 SYDVKM, per germline. In DNA form, the CDR3 reads TGTGCCAGCAGTAACCATGGGACGCAGTATTTT. It codes for CASSNHGTQYF.

This clone was detected only once. This chain joins TRBV6-1 and TRBJ2-1; D possibly corresponds to TRBD2 (6 bases). Germline V lookup: CDR1 MNHNS, CDR2 SASEGT. Trimming took off 8 bases at V and 7 bases at J, with 21 bases between the two ends. The CDR3 length is 15 residues. CDR3: CASRREGLGVNEQFF. Here the CDR3 DNA reads TGTGCCAGCCGGAGGGAAGGGCTAGGGGTGAATGAGCAGTTCTTC.

The V and J genes are TRBV2 and TRBJ2-3, with 9 bases fitting TRBD1. The CDR3 length is 17 residues. CDR1 and CDR2 (germline): SNHLY, FYNNEI. V shed 7 bases, J shed 2 bases, and the junction held 13 bases outside the gene matches. CDR3: CASTRNLGQGITDTQYF. CDR3 coding DNA: TGTGCCAGCACCAGAAACCTGGGACAGGGTATCACAGATACGCAGTATTTT.

The V gene is TRBV5-1, the J gene TRBJ1-4; no clear D gene. With 4 bases removed from V and 1 base from J, the gap between germline ends came to 8 bases. CDR3 length: 14 residues. The germline V gene has CDR1 SGHRS and CDR2 YFSETQ. CDR3 residues: CASSRSQTNEKLFF. The CDR3 nucleotides read TGCGCCAGCAGCCGCAGCCAAACTAATGAAAAACTGTTTTTT.

The rearrangement links TRBV12-5 to TRBJ2-7; tentatively, D is TRBD1 (5 bases). V was pared by 2 bases and J by 3 bases, with 14 bases between. The CDR3 sequence is 15 residues long. CDR1 is LGHNT and CDR2 is FRNRAP in the germline V gene. The CDR3 bases are TGTGCTAGTGGTTTGAAGGCAGGGCCTGTCTACGAGCAGTACTTC. It encodes CASGLKAGPVYEQYF.

This chain connects TRBV5-4 to TRBJ1-1, with D possibly TRBD1 on 5 matching bases. The CDR3 covers 15 residues. Trimming cost V 0 bases and J 1 base, with 10 bases left between them. CDR1 and CDR2 from the germline V gene are SGHNT and YYREEE (reference sequence). CDR3 region: CASSLGRGENTEAFF. The CDR3 DNA reads as TGTGCCAGCAGCTTGGGCCGGGGGGAGAACACTGAAGCTTTCTTT. The whole variable domain, remainder taken from reference TRBV5-4 and TRBJ1-1, is ETGVTQSPTHLIKTRGQQVTLRCSSQSGHNTVSWYQQALGQGPQFIFQYYREEENGRGNFPPRFSGLQFPNYSSELNVNALELDDSALYLCASSLGRGENTEAFFGQGTRLTVV.

The chain couples TRBV9 to TRBJ2-5; TRBD2 matches 9 bases. The CDR3 covers 15 residues. Losses at the gene ends were 6 bases for V and 4 bases for J; bases not matched to a gene: 10. CDR1 and CDR2 from the germline V gene are SGDLS and YYNGEE. CDR3 residues: CASKRGTSLTETQYF. The CDR3 coding sequence is TGTGCCAGCAAGCGAGGGACTAGCTTGACAGAGACCCAGTACTTC. Full variable domain (rest looked up from reference TRBV9 and TRBJ2-5): DSGVTQTPKHLITATGQRVTLRCSPRSGDLSVYWYQQSLDQGLQFLIQYYNGEERAKGNILERFSAQQFPDLHSELNLSSLELGDSALYFCASKRGTSLTETQYFGPGTRLLVL.

The chain uses TRBV7-2 and TRBJ1-1, with a weak D call TRBD1 (5 bases). The CDR3 extends over 14 amino acids. The germline V and J ends were trimmed by 2 bases and 3 bases, with 10 bases remaining between them. Germline V CDR1 and CDR2: SGHTA, FQGNSA. CDR3 DNA sequence: TGTGCCAGCAGCTTACCTGTCAGGGACACTGAAGCTTTCTTT. Translating gives CASSLPVRDTEAFF.

The rearrangement links TRBV5-1 to TRBJ1-1; D is uncertain. Germline V lookup: CDR1 SGHRS, CDR2 YFSETQ. This CDR3 is built from 14 residues. V was clipped by 4 bases and J by 6 bases, with 16 bases between them. This CDR3 is CASSLVTRGSEAFF. CDR3 bases: TGCGCCAGCAGCCTTGTTACCCGCGGGTCTGAAGCTTTCTTT.

J is TRBJ1-1 and V is TRBV5-6, with TRBD1 as a possible D gene (5 bases). V was cut by 4 bases and J by 1 base, with 8 bases left in between. This CDR3 has 13 residues. Germline assignment: CDR1 SGHDT and CDR2 YYEEEE. Here the CDR3 reads CASSGGGNTEAFF. The CDR3 DNA reads TGTGCCAGCAGCGGCGGGGGGAACACTGAAGCTTTCTTT. Variable domain in full (rest from reference TRBV5-6 and TRBJ1-1): DAGVTQSPTHLIKTRGQQVTLRCSPKSGHDTVSWYQQALGQGPQFIFQYYEEEERQRGNFPDRFSGHQFPNYSSELNVNALLLGDSALYLCASSGGGNTEAFFGQGTRLTVV.

This clone was seen more than once but under ten times. The chain is built from TRBV30 and TRBJ1-5, with TRBD1 matching over 7 bases. CDR1 and CDR2 from the germline V gene are GTSNPN and SVGIG (reference sequence). CDR3 length equals 14 residues. V lost 3 bases to trimming and J lost 7 bases; unmatched junction nucleotides: 9. For the CDR3, the DNA is TGTGCCTGGAGGGGGGGGCAGGGGGGACAGCCCCAGCATTTT. Amino acids: CAWRGGQGGQPQHF.